This T cell receptor beta chain was found in a study of OX40 agonist ivuxolimab in advanced cancers. Turning to the study itself: Patients undergoing dose escalation presented with hepatocellular carcinoma, melanoma, renal cell or head and neck cancer.

Study-level results: At doses 0.1 to 3.0 mg/kg, CD4+ and CD8+ clones expanded.

This clone was counted once. Its antigen remains unidentified. V lost 6 bases and J lost 4, with 15 bases in between. The CDR3 covers 14 residues. The germline CDR1 and CDR2 sequences are ENHRY and SYGVKD. Sequencing was performed with immunoSEQ multiplex PCR; in TCRdb, only in-frame clones are kept and a portion is missing. Of 39,000 or so clones in the sample, more than 75% were seen once. This TCR was sampled from an adult with an advanced solid tumor such as melanoma, head and neck, liver or kidney cancer. V usage is TRBV10-3 and J usage is TRBJ1-2; possibly TRBD1 for D (5 bases). Sequences were derived from CD4+ or CD8+ T cells sorted from blood, sampled in a trial of the OX40 agonist ivuxolimab. This CDR3 is CAIRRDSSGYGYTF. The CDR3 DNA is TGTGCCATCAGACGGGACTCCAGTGGCTATGGCTACACCTTC.